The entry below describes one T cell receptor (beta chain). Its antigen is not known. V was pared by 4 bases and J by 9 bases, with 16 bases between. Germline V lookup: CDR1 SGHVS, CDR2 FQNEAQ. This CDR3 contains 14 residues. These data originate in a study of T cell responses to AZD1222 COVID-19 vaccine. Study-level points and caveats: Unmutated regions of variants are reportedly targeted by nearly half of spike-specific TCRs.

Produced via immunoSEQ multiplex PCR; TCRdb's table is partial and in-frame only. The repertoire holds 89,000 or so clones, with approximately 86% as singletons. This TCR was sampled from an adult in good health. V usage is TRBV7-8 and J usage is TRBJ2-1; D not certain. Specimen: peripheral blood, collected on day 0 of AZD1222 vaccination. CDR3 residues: CASSWRNVQTEQFF. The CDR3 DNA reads TGTGCCAGCAGCTGGAGAAACGTTCAGACTGAGCAGTTCTTC.